Presented here are 4 T cell receptor beta chains from one specimen sequenced in a study of CD8+CD57+ T cells in acquired aplastic anemia. Patients chosen for sequencing had shown CD8+CD57+ cell expansion by flow cytometry. Genomic DNA was employed as the template in profiling TCR beta VDJ and CDR3. TCRdb processed the reads anew with MiXCR; each CDR3 protein has one entry. This table holds about 220,000 distinct CDR3 sequences, 40% to 50% found once. The sequenced sample consisted of sorted CD4+, CD8+, or CD8+CD57+ T cells (not recorded which) from PBMCs. These receptors came from a human donor with aplastic anemia.

This clonotype was recorded once. This chain connects TRBV3-1 to TRBJ1-1, with unresolved D. The V and J ends lost 1 base and 1 base respectively, with 7 bases between them. The CDR3 covers 14 residues. CDR1 is LGHDT and CDR2 is YNNKEL in the germline V gene (reference sequence). The CDR3 here is CASSQVGRNTEAFF. The CDR3 DNA is TGTGCCAGCAGCCAAGTTGGGCGGAACACTGAAGCTTTCTTT.

V and J are TRBV9 and TRBJ1-3, with D possibly matching TRBD1 (6 bases). Germline V gene data show CDR1 as SGDLS and CDR2 as YYNGEE. This CDR3 has 14 residues. V was cut by 3 bases and J by 0 bases, with 7 bases left in between. The CDR3 region is CASSGTASGNTIYF. CDR3 bases: TGTGCCAGCAGCGGGACAGCCTCTGGAAACACCATATATTTT.

The rearrangement uses TRBV25-1 and TRBJ2-6, with D possibly being TRBD2 (5 bases). Trimming stripped 4 bases from V and 0 bases from J, with 13 bases between. The germline V gene encodes CDR1 MGHDK and CDR2 SYGVNS. This CDR3 spans 17 amino acids. The CDR3 DNA is TGTGCCAGCAGTGTTACTTCCGGGGTCTCTGGGGCCAACGTCCTGACTTTC. It translates to CASSVTSGVSGANVLTF.

This clonotype was found once. The V and J genes are TRBV7-9 and TRBJ1-2; 7 bases agree with TRBD1. Germline V gene lookup returns CDR1 SEHNR and CDR2 FQNEAQ (reference sequence). The J segment lost 6 bases and the V segment lost 5 bases, leaving 9 bases of the junction unmatched. The CDR3 has 14 amino acids. CDR3 loop: CASSRSSDRDGYTF. For the CDR3, the DNA is TGTGCCAGCAGCCGCAGCAGTGACAGGGATGGCTACACCTTC.